Each of the 14 T cell receptor beta chains below was sequenced from the same sample in a study of CD8+ T cells in alopecia areata. Following RNA extraction, reverse transcription yielded cDNA that acted as the sequencing template. Measured with immunoSEQ multiplex PCR; TCRdb has only the in-frame clones, and not every one. Among about 110,000 clones listed, over 55% were seen once. The material sequenced was NKG2D-low CD8+ T cells sorted from blood. These receptors were obtained from a human donor with alopecia areata.

V and J are TRBV5-4 and TRBJ2-1; 8 bases map to TRBD1. This CDR3 is 15 amino acids long. V shed 4 bases, J shed 3 bases, and the junction held 6 bases outside the gene matches. Germline CDR1 reads SGHNT; CDR2 reads YYREEE (reference sequence). The CDR3 sequence: CASSPGTGGYNEQFF. The CDR3 region has the DNA TGTGCCAGCAGCCCCGGGACAGGAGGCTACAATGAGCAGTTCTTC. Using reference TRBV5-4 and TRBJ2-1 for the parts outside the CDR3, the full variable domain is ETGVTQSPTHLIKTRGQQVTLRCSSQSGHNTVSWYQQALGQGPQFIFQYYREEENGRGNFPPRFSGLQFPNYSSELNVNALELDDSALYLCASSPGTGGYNEQFFGPGTRLTVL.

The chain links TRBV11-2 to TRBJ2-1; 10 bases match TRBD2. With V trimmed by 0 bases and J by 4 bases, 3 bases remained unmatched. From germline, CDR1 is SGHAT and CDR2 FQNNGV. The CDR3 contains 16 residues. The CDR3 nucleotides are TGTGCCAGCAGCTTAGACCCTAGCGGGAGTTACAATGAGCAGTTCTTC. It translates to CASSLDPSGSYNEQFF.

Note on this clone: Within the sample, other DNA sequences also encode this same CDR3. This chain uses TRBV28 with TRBJ1-2; D is undetermined. The CDR3 contains 14 residues. The germline V gene encodes CDR1 MDHEN and CDR2 SYDVKM. V was clipped by 3 bases and J by 0 bases, with 8 bases between them. The CDR3 DNA sequence: TGTGCCAGCAGTTTGGCAGGATCTAACTATGGCTACACCTTC. This sequence encodes CASSLAGSNYGYTF.

The rearrangement joins TRBV2 to TRBJ1-2; D is perhaps TRBD1 (6 bases). Germline V lookup: CDR1 SNHLY, CDR2 FYNNEI. This CDR3 spans 13 amino acids. The V end lost 6 bases, the J end lost 4 bases, and 12 bases lay between the germline ends. The CDR3 DNA sequence: TGTGCCAGCAGGAGGACAGAAAGCTATGGCTACACCTTC. Its translation is CASRRTESYGYTF.

There are a few counts of this clone. V and J are TRBV7-9 and TRBJ2-7; 8 bases are shared with TRBD2. The CDR3 sequence is 15 residues long. Germline loops: CDR1 SEHNR, CDR2 FQNEAQ (reference sequence). V lost 5 bases to trimming and J lost 6 bases; unmatched junction nucleotides: 12. The CDR3 is CASSQTSGLAFEQYF. The CDR3 DNA is TGTGCCAGCAGCCAGACTTCCGGACTAGCCTTCGAGCAGTACTTC.

Only one count was recorded for this clone. The gene calls are TRBV5-1 and TRBJ2-1; TRBD1 matches at 9 bases. The CDR3 runs 15 residues. The ends lost 0 bases at V and 6 bases at J; junction bases unmatched: 4. Germline CDR1 reads SGHRS; CDR2 reads YFSETQ. The CDR3 region is CASSLGDREPNEQFF. CDR3 nucleotides: TGCGCCAGCAGCTTGGGGGACAGGGAACCCAATGAGCAGTTCTTC.

V gene TRBV27 combines with J gene TRBJ2-5; 14 bases fit TRBD2. Germline V gives CDR1 MNHEY, CDR2 SMNVEV (reference sequence). The CDR3 has 16 residues. V lost 3 bases to trimming and J lost 5 bases; unmatched junction nucleotides: 5. The CDR3 spells CASSFGTSGRWETQYF. The CDR3 DNA is TGTGCCAGCAGTTTCGGGACTAGCGGGAGATGGGAGACCCAGTACTTC.

This chain joins TRBV13 and TRBJ1-1; D is uncertain. CDR3 length: 12 residues. Trimming left V 1 base short and J 3 bases short, with 3 bases between. The germline V gene encodes CDR1 PRHDT and CDR2 FYEKMQ (reference sequence). The CDR3 DNA sequence: TGTGCCAGCAGCTTAGTAGACACTGAAGCTTTCTTT. It codes for CASSLVDTEAFF.

The chain uses TRBV28 and TRBJ2-3, with D tentatively TRBD1 (6 bases). Germline values: CDR1 MDHEN, CDR2 SYDVKM. The length of the CDR3 is 15 residues. Trimming shortened V by 6 bases and J by 3 bases, and 16 bases separated the two germline ends. The CDR3 loop reads CASSRGERGTDTQYF. CDR3 sequence (DNA): TGTGCCAGCAGCCGAGGGGAAAGGGGGACAGATACGCAGTATTTT.

This sequence joins TRBV19 and TRBJ1-1; D uncertain. This CDR3 is built from 13 residues. CDR1 and CDR2 (germline): LNHDA, SQIVND (reference sequence). Trimming shortened V by 5 bases and J by 1 base, and 8 bases separated the two germline ends. CDR3 DNA sequence: TGTGCCAGTAGTCGTCGCGGGAACACTGAAGCTTTCTTT. Translating gives CASSRRGNTEAFF. Full variable domain (rest looked up from reference TRBV19 and TRBJ1-1): DGGITQSPKYLFRKEGQNVTLSCEQNLNHDAMYWYRQDPGQGLRLIYYSQIVNDFQKGDIAEGYSVSREKKESFPLTVTSAQKNPTAFYLCASSRRGNTEAFFGQGTRLTVV.

The V and J genes are TRBV4-1 and TRBJ2-5; no definite D call. The J call may be faulty, since TRBJ2-7 better matches the DNA end. Per the germline V gene, CDR1 is MGHRA and CDR2 is YSYEKL. The CDR3 spans 12 residues. The CDR3 here is CASSGVSYEQYF. The CDR3 DNA reads as TGCGCCAGCAGCGGCGTCTCCTACGAGCAGTACTTC.

J is TRBJ1-1 and V is TRBV6-5; no clear D. Trimming took off 0 bases at V and 0 bases at J, with 8 bases between the two ends. The CDR3 sequence is 15 residues long. Germline V gene sequence: CDR1 MNHEY, CDR2 SVGAGI. Here the CDR3 reads CASSYSSEMNTEAFF. In DNA, the CDR3 is TGTGCCAGCAGTTACTCGTCGGAAATGAACACTGAAGCTTTCTTT.

This clone was counted only a few times. This chain links TRBV7-9 with TRBJ2-7; D call uncertain. Trimming took 1 base from V and 5 from J, leaving 12 bases between them. The CDR3 covers 14 residues. In germline, CDR1 is SEHNR, CDR2 FQNEAQ (reference sequence). As DNA, the CDR3 is TGTGCCAGCAGCTTAGTGGCGAGTACGGACGAGCAGTACTTC. This translates into CASSLVASTDEQYF.

This rearrangement joins TRBV9 to TRBJ2-3; no definite D call. Looked up from germline, CDR1 is SGDLS and CDR2 is YYNGEE. The CDR3 runs to 14 residues. V lost 0 bases, J lost 7 bases, and 12 bases lay in between. Here the CDR3 reads CASSVDPARNTQYF. DNA of the CDR3: TGTGCCAGCAGCGTAGACCCTGCGAGGAATACGCAGTATTTT. Full variable domain (rest looked up from reference TRBV9 and TRBJ2-3): DSGVTQTPKHLITATGQRVTLRCSPRSGDLSVYWYQQSLDQGLQFLIQYYNGEERAKGNILERFSAQQFPDLHSELNLSSLELGDSALYFCASSVDPARNTQYFGPGTRLTVL.